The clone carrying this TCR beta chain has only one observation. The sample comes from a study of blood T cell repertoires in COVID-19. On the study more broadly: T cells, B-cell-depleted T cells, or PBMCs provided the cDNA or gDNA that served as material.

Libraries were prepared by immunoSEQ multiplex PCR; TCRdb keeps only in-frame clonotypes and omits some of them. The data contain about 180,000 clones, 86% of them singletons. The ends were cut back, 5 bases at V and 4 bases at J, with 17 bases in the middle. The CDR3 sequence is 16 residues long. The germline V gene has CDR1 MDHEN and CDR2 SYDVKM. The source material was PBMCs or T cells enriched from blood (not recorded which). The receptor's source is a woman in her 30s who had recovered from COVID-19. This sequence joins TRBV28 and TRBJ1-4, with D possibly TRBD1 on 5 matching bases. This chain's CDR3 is CASSPGSTPFNEKLFF. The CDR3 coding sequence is TGTGCCAGCAGTCCAGGGTCTACCCCCTTTAATGAAAAACTGTTTTTT.